One and the same sample provided the 22 T cell receptor beta chains below, sequenced in a study of blood T cell repertoires in COVID-19. Clones were sequenced by immunoSEQ multiplex PCR, and TCRdb holds only the in-frame ones, with some missing. The table records approximately 50,000 clones, more than 85% of them present only once. Sequenced material: peripheral blood. The receptors here all came from a man aged 50 or older with active COVID-19.

The V gene is TRBV7-9, the J gene TRBJ1-2, with 8 positions matching TRBD1. The germline CDR1 and CDR2 sequences are SEHNR and FQNEAQ (reference sequence). Trimming removed 2 bases from V and 6 bases from J; junction bases left unmatched: 5. The CDR3 length is 14 residues. CDR3 coding DNA: TGTGCCAGCAGCTTAACAGGGGGGAAGGATGGCTACACCTTC. This codes for CASSLTGGKDGYTF.

This clone was seen once. This rearrangement joins TRBV7-8 to TRBJ2-1; D is undetermined. The CDR3 runs to 11 residues. V gave up 5 bases and J gave up 8 bases, with 7 bases separating them. Germline V gene sequence: CDR1 SGHVS, CDR2 FQNEAQ. CDR3 loop: CASSPKHEQFF. The CDR3, as DNA: TGTGCCAGCAGCCCCAAGCATGAGCAGTTCTTC.

The chain uses TRBV9 and TRBJ1-4; D gene uncertain. The germline CDR1 and CDR2 sequences are SGDLS and YYNGEE. The CDR3 spans 15 residues. The ends were cut back, 0 bases at V and 0 bases at J, with 6 bases in the middle. This CDR3 is CASSVGPATNEKLFF. The CDR3 nucleotides are TGTGCCAGCAGCGTAGGGCCTGCAACTAATGAAAAACTGTTTTTT.

This sequence joins TRBV6-5 and TRBJ2-7; TRBD1 might be the D (5 bases). V was clipped by 4 bases and J by 3 bases, with 19 bases between them. In germline, CDR1 is MNHEY, CDR2 SVGAGI. CDR3 length: 16 residues. CDR3 region: CASSSKFGAGNYEQYF. The CDR3 bases are TGTGCCAGCAGTTCCAAATTTGGGGCAGGTAACTACGAGCAGTACTTC.

The chain carries TRBV9 and TRBJ2-5; 8 bases align to TRBD2. This CDR3 has 15 residues. Germline CDR1 and CDR2: SGDLS and YYNGEE. Trimming took 0 bases from V and 5 from J; bases not matched to a gene: 6. CDR3 in amino acids: CASSVAGTRHETQYF. The DNA for the CDR3 is TGTGCCAGCAGCGTAGCCGGGACTAGACATGAGACCCAGTACTTC.

A single count supports this clone. The chain carries TRBV5-1 and TRBJ2-5, with D possibly being TRBD1 (5 bases). The germline V gene encodes CDR1 SGHRS and CDR2 YFSETQ. The CDR3 contains 14 residues. Trimming pared 4 bases from V and 4 bases from J, leaving 14 bases between. CDR3 loop: CASSTQGWGETQYF. The CDR3 coding sequence is TGCGCCAGCAGCACGCAGGGTTGGGGAGAGACCCAGTACTTC.

This chain joins TRBV2 and TRBJ1-2, with D perhaps TRBD1 (5 bases). The CDR3 is 12 residues long. Trimming removed 5 bases from V and 7 bases from J, with 11 bases in between. The V gene's germline CDR1 is SNHLY and CDR2 FYNNEI. The CDR3 region is CASSSRARGYTF. In DNA form, the CDR3 reads TGTGCCAGCAGTTCCAGGGCGCGTGGCTACACCTTC.

The genes are TRBV7-2 and TRBJ2-7; 8 bases are a match to TRBD2. The CDR3 is 15 amino acids. The V gene's germline CDR1 is SGHTA and CDR2 FQGNSA. V gave up 3 bases and J gave up 0 bases; unmatched junction bases: 4. The CDR3 reads CASSFAGGPSYEQYF. The CDR3 nucleotides are TGTGCCAGCAGCTTCGCGGGGGGCCCCTCCTACGAGCAGTACTTC.

The V gene is TRBV6-4, the J gene TRBJ1-2; D may be TRBD1 (6 bases). Germline CDR1 and CDR2: MRHNA and SNTAGT. The germline V and J ends were trimmed by 5 bases and 1 base, with 11 bases remaining between them. The CDR3 spans 14 residues. CDR3 in DNA: TGTGCCAGCAGTCCCCAGGGGAATAACTATGGCTACACCTTC. Translated: CASSPQGNNYGYTF.

The V call is TRBV4-1, the J call TRBJ2-5; D not certain. This CDR3 region has 15 residues. Deletions cut 0 bases from V and 1 base from J, with 9 bases between. Germline CDR1 MGHRA, CDR2 YSYEKL. In nucleotides, the CDR3 is TGCGCCAGCAGCCAAGATCGGCCAGGCCAAGAGACCCAGTACTTC. As protein: CASSQDRPGQETQYF.

The chain joins TRBV5-5 to TRBJ2-1; TRBD1 matches at 8 bases. Germline assignment: CDR1 SGHKS and CDR2 YYEKEE (reference sequence). This CDR3 has 14 residues. V gave up 4 bases and J gave up 6 bases; unmatched junction bases: 6. The CDR3 region has the DNA TGTGCCAGCAGCGTGGGACAGGTTCGCAATGAGCAGTTCTTC. Amino acids: CASSVGQVRNEQFF. The full variable domain, rest sourced from reference TRBV5-5 and TRBJ2-1, is DAGVTQSPTHLIKTRGQQVTLRCSPISGHKSVSWYQQVLGQGPQFIFQYYEKEERGRGNFPDRFSARQFPNYSSELNVNALLLGDSALYLCASSVGQVRNEQFFGPGTRLTVL.

V is TRBV6-6 and J is TRBJ2-7, with 10 bases fitting TRBD1. The germline gives CDR1 MNHNY, CDR2 SVGAGI (reference sequence). This CDR3 region has 13 residues. J gave up 7 bases and V 5 bases, and 5 bases lay outside the gene matches. The CDR3 nucleotides are TGTGCCAGCAGTACGACAGGGGGCACGGAGCAGTACTTC. Protein sequence: CASSTTGGTEQYF.

The rearrangement joins TRBV5-4 to TRBJ1-2, with 9 positions matching TRBD1. This CDR3 comprises 16 residues. The V gene's germline CDR1 is SGHNT and CDR2 YYREEE (reference sequence). Trimming removed 0 bases from V and 4 bases from J; junction bases left unmatched: 7. DNA of the CDR3: TGTGCCAGCAGCTTGGTTTACGGACAGGGGATCTATGGCTACACCTTC. Residues: CASSLVYGQGIYGYTF.

The chain has TRBV6-5 and TRBJ2-7; 7 bases are shared with TRBD2. Germline V gives CDR1 MNHEY, CDR2 SVGAGI. After removal of 6 bases from V and 0 bases from J, the junction contained 5 bases not matched to a gene. The CDR3 contains 14 residues. Here the CDR3 reads CASRSGASSYEQYF. CDR3 bases: TGTGCCAGCAGAAGCGGGGCGAGCTCCTACGAGCAGTACTTC.

This chain joins TRBV27 and TRBJ1-1; D may be TRBD1 (6 bases). Germline V gives CDR1 MNHEY, CDR2 SMNVEV (reference sequence). This CDR3 is built from 15 residues. V dropped 3 bases and J dropped 0 bases, with 11 bases sitting between them. CDR3 amino acids: CASSFASGVNTEAFF. The CDR3 nucleotides are TGTGCCAGCAGTTTTGCGTCAGGGGTGAACACTGAAGCTTTCTTT.

This sequence joins TRBV2 and TRBJ1-6, with 8 positions matching TRBD1. Per germline, CDR1 SNHLY and CDR2 FYNNEI. Trimming at V came to 1 base and at J to 0 bases, leaving 5 bases not matched to a gene. The CDR3 runs to 18 residues. The CDR3, as DNA: TGTGCCAGCAGTGAAGTTGGGGACAGGTTCTCCTATAATTCACCCCTCCACTTT. Its translation is CASSEVGDRFSYNSPLHF.

The gene calls are TRBV7-9 and TRBJ1-3, with D tentatively TRBD1 (5 bases). Germline assignment: CDR1 SEHNR and CDR2 FQNEAQ (reference sequence). The CDR3 is 16 amino acids. V was pared by 4 bases and J by 0 bases, with 13 bases between. The CDR3 protein is CASSSPGLNSGNTIYF. The CDR3 nucleotides read TGTGCCAGCAGCTCCCCGGGACTGAACTCTGGAAACACCATATATTTT.

V and J are TRBV11-2 and TRBJ2-2; D unclear. Germline CDR1 is SGHAT and CDR2 is FQNNGV. The CDR3 sequence is 14 residues long. V lost 0 bases to trimming and J lost 4 bases, with 6 bases between them. The CDR3: CASSLDHGTGELFF. CDR3 DNA sequence: TGTGCCAGCAGCTTAGATCACGGCACCGGGGAGCTGTTTTTT.

The J gene is TRBJ2-2, the V gene TRBV10-1; 8 nucleotides match TRBD1. V lost 4 bases, J lost 4 bases, and 2 bases stayed unmatched. The CDR3 consists of 14 residues. The germline gives CDR1 WNHNN, CDR2 SYGVQD (reference sequence). This CDR3 reads CASSGDRFTGELFF. The CDR3 DNA reads TGCGCCAGCAGTGGGGACAGGTTCACCGGGGAGCTGTTTTTT.

The chain recombines TRBV6-6 with TRBJ2-1, with D possibly matching TRBD2 (5 bases). This CDR3 has 11 amino acids. Germline CDR1 is MNHNY and CDR2 is SVGAGI (reference sequence). Between the trimmed V and J ends, which lost 7 bases and 5 bases, there was a span of 6 bases. The CDR3 DNA follows: TGTGCCAGCAAAGCGGACAATGAGCAGTTCTTC. This gives the protein CASKADNEQFF.

This rearrangement joins TRBV6-5 to TRBJ2-7; the D gene is possibly TRBD2 (6 bases). Germline CDR1 is MNHEY and CDR2 is SVGAGI. Trimming removed 4 bases at V and 3 bases at J, with 13 bases between. The CDR3 loop spans 14 amino acids. CDR3 DNA sequence: TGTGCCAGCAGTTGGGGTCGGGGGTACTACGAGCAGTACTTC. Translated, it gives CASSWGRGYYEQYF.

This sequence joins TRBV24-1 and TRBJ2-3; TRBD2 matches 10 bases. V trimming: 3 bases; J trimming: 0 bases; junction bases outside the gene matches: 11. CDR3 size: 19 residues. CDR1 is KGHDR and CDR2 is SFDVKD in the germline V gene. The CDR3 bases are TGTGCCACCAGTGATCCCGGGGCTAGCGGGAGTGCTAGCACAGATACGCAGTATTTT. It encodes CATSDPGASGSASTDTQYF.